The 31 T cell receptor beta chains presented below share a single source sample, sequenced in a study of T-cell memory formation after mild COVID-19. Via MiXCR, TCRdb re-called the 5' RACE reads, giving one row per CDR3 protein. The table records 50,000 or so distinct CDR3 sequences, roughly a tenth of them present only once. Source material: PBMCs or a T cell subset sorted from them (not recorded which). These receptors all come from an adult woman who had mild COVID-19 (a few samples of this study predate the infection). Cell type and time point are not known.

The chain combines TRBV5-5 with TRBJ2-7; TRBD1 aligns across 7 bases. The CDR3 runs to 15 residues. Germline CDR1 SGHKS, CDR2 YYEKEE (reference sequence). The V and J ends lost 2 bases and 1 base, in that order; junction bases with no gene match: 6. CDR3 sequence: CASSFGPDRSYEQYF. Written as DNA, the CDR3 is TGTGCCAGCAGCTTCGGACCGGACAGGTCCTACGAGCAGTACTTC.

This clonotype was detected ten times or more. The chain uses TRBV5-1 and TRBJ2-3; no definite D call. Germline lookup yields CDR1 SGHRS and CDR2 YFSETQ. This CDR3 has 16 residues. V was cut by 1 base and J by 0 bases, with 12 bases left in between. In nucleotides, the CDR3 is TGCGCCAGCAGCTTGTCGGGCCGTCCCAGCACAGATACGCAGTATTTT. Amino acid sequence: CASSLSGRPSTDTQYF.

The V and J genes are TRBV11-2 and TRBJ2-3; D is unresolved. The CDR3 totals 13 residues. Trimming took 5 bases from V and 4 from J, leaving 10 bases between them. Germline V lookup: CDR1 SGHAT, CDR2 FQNNGV. The DNA for the CDR3 is TGTGCCAGCAGCGGCACGGCCGCAGATACGCAGTATTTT. Translated: CASSGTAADTQYF.

This clonotype was counted many times. The CDR3 DNA sequence: TGCAGTGCTAGTCCCGACCAGCAGCGGGGGGGTACGGAGACCCAGTACTTC. This sequence encodes CSASPDQQRGGTETQYF. The gene calls are TRBV20-1 and TRBJ2-5; 10 bases align to TRBD2. V lost 3 bases to trimming and J lost 5 bases; unmatched junction nucleotides: 15. This CDR3 spans 17 amino acids. CDR1 and CDR2 (germline): DFQATT, SNEGSKA (reference sequence).

V is TRBV25-1 and J is TRBJ1-2; 10 bases are shared with TRBD1. This CDR3 contains 15 residues. Germline V gene sequence: CDR1 MGHDK, CDR2 SYGVNS. Trimming cost V 1 base and J 7 bases; bases outside gene matches: 6. The CDR3 DNA reads as TGTGCCAGCAGTGAATCGGGAGGGACAGGGGCTGGCTACACCTTC. Protein: CASSESGGTGAGYTF.

This clonotype occurred a few times. V is TRBV7-3 and J is TRBJ2-5; D is tentatively TRBD1 or TRBD2 (6 bases each). This CDR3 region has 15 residues. The V end was cut by 0 bases, the J end by 2 bases, with 10 bases between. The germline CDR1 and CDR2 sequences are SGHTA and FQGTGA. CDR3 coding DNA: TGTGCCAGCAGCTTAACAGGGGGGTTTCAAGAGACCCAGTACTTC. This encodes CASSLTGGFQETQYF.

This clonotype was detected ten times or more. The chain is built from TRBV6-6 and TRBJ2-3, with 9 positions matching TRBD2. CDR3 length: 16 amino acids. The V gene's germline CDR1 is MNHNY and CDR2 SVGAGI (reference sequence). The V gene end was trimmed by 5 bases and the J gene end by 3 bases; junction bases not matched to a gene: 9. The CDR3 coding sequence is TGTGCCAGCAGTGACAATGCGGGGGGGCCGACAGATACGCAGTATTTT. Translated, it gives CASSDNAGGPTDTQYF.

The rearrangement uses TRBV7-9 and TRBJ1-1; D uncertain. CDR1 is SEHNR and CDR2 is FQNEAQ in the germline V gene (reference sequence). The ends were cut back, 0 bases at V and 2 bases at J, with 7 bases in the middle. This CDR3 is built from 14 residues. The CDR3 protein is CASSLALRNTEAFF. CDR3 in DNA: TGTGCCAGCAGCTTAGCGTTACGAAACACTGAAGCTTTCTTT.

This clonotype was seen repeatedly, ten times or more. The chain is built from TRBV5-4 and TRBJ2-1, with D perhaps TRBD1 (5 bases). CDR3 length: 14 amino acids. Trimming pared 7 bases from V and 2 bases from J, leaving 13 bases between. Germline CDR1 and CDR2: SGHNT and YYREEE (reference sequence). CDR3: CASLKQETYNEQFF. CDR3 DNA sequence: TGTGCCAGCTTAAAACAGGAGACCTACAATGAGCAGTTCTTC.

This clonotype was counted ten times or more. The chain employs TRBV4-2 and TRBJ2-1, with TRBD2 matching over 9 bases. Germline values: CDR1 LGHNA, CDR2 YNFKEQ. Losses at the gene ends were 0 bases for V and 0 bases for J; bases not matched to a gene: 9. The CDR3 sequence is 19 residues long. DNA for the CDR3: TGTGCCAGCAGCCAAGAACTCGCGGGGGGGCCCCTCTCCTACAATGAGCAGTTCTTC. Translation: CASSQELAGGPLSYNEQFF.

The chain employs TRBV2 and TRBJ2-3; a possible D gene is TRBD1 (6 bases). Trimming pared 6 bases from V and 1 base from J, leaving 14 bases between. This CDR3 spans 15 amino acids. The germline gives CDR1 SNHLY, CDR2 FYNNEI. The CDR3 reads CASSRTPGGTDTQYF. CDR3 DNA sequence: TGTGCCAGCAGCCGGACTCCAGGGGGCACAGATACGCAGTATTTT.

Ten or more counts support this clonotype. The chain combines TRBV5-1 with TRBJ1-2; 7 bases agree with TRBD1. Per the germline V gene, CDR1 is SGHRS and CDR2 is YFSETQ. V shed 0 bases and J 2 bases; nucleotides not matched to a gene: 4. The CDR3 totals 15 residues. Here the CDR3 DNA reads TGCGCCAGCAGCTTGGCGGGACAGACAAACTATGGCTACACCTTC. This encodes CASSLAGQTNYGYTF.

The table lists this clonotype with a few counts. V usage is TRBV30 and J usage is TRBJ2-3; D might be TRBD1 or TRBD2, each matching 6 bases. V lost 5 bases and J lost 2, with 20 bases in between. CDR1 is GTSNPN, CDR2 SVGIG, per germline (reference sequence). The CDR3 is 16 amino acids. The CDR3 region is CAWGQQQGLTTDTQYF. The CDR3, as DNA: TGTGCCTGGGGCCAGCAACAGGGACTTACCACAGATACGCAGTATTTT.

This clonotype was seen repeatedly, ten times or more. The chain links TRBV7-9 to TRBJ2-1; no firm D call. Deletions cut 0 bases from V and 6 bases from J, with 3 bases between. From germline, CDR1 is SEHNR and CDR2 FQNEAQ (reference sequence). The length of the CDR3 is 12 residues. The CDR3: CASSLASNEQFF. The CDR3 nucleotides read TGTGCCAGCAGCTTAGCTAGCAATGAGCAGTTCTTC.

In its sample, this clonotype was seen a few times. The chain employs TRBV2 and TRBJ2-5, with D perhaps matching TRBD1 (5 bases). The germline CDR1 and CDR2 sequences are SNHLY and FYNNEI. Trimming shortened V by 5 bases and J by 7 bases, and 17 bases separated the two germline ends. The CDR3 runs to 14 residues. The CDR3 region has the DNA TGTGCCAGCAGTCAGGGTGAACCAAGACGGACCCAGTACTTC. Amino acids: CASSQGEPRRTQYF.

This clonotype was recorded at least ten times. The chain couples TRBV6-1 to TRBJ2-7, with 9 bases aligning to TRBD1. With V trimmed by 1 base and J by 6 bases, 7 bases remained unmatched. The germline V gene encodes CDR1 MNHNS and CDR2 SASEGT. The CDR3 length is 15 residues. The CDR3 sequence: CASSEETGGPTEQYF. CDR3 coding DNA: TGTGCCAGCAGTGAAGAGACAGGGGGACCGACCGAGCAGTACTTC.

This clonotype was counted ten times or more. The chain uses TRBV29-1 and TRBJ1-1; a weak D match, TRBD1 (6 bases). V lost 7 bases and J lost 0, with 12 bases in between. This CDR3 region has 13 residues. Germline V gene sequence: CDR1 SQVTM, CDR2 ANQGSEA. CDR3 nucleotides: TGCAGCGGCTCGGGACACCTGAACACTGAAGCTTTCTTT. It yields the protein CSGSGHLNTEAFF.

The CDR3 bases are TGTGCCAGCAACTGGGGGGGCTTCTCCTACGAGCAGTACTTC. Translated: CASNWGGFSYEQYF. The rearrangement joins TRBV12-3 or TRBV12-4 to TRBJ2-7; TRBD2 is a possible D gene (7 bases). This CDR3 spans 14 amino acids. V lost 7 bases, J lost 0 bases, and 13 bases lay in between.

This clonotype showed up just a few times. The chain has TRBV6-4 and TRBJ1-1; D is uncertain. The CDR3 is 11 residues long. V lost 10 bases, J lost 3 bases, and 9 bases lay in between. Germline V gene data show CDR1 as MRHNA and CDR2 as SNTAGT. CDR3 sequence reads: CATTIDTEAFF. The DNA for the CDR3 is TGTGCCACCACCATTGACACTGAAGCTTTCTTT.

A few counts support this clonotype. This chain links TRBV10-3 with TRBJ1-1; TRBD1 agrees at 8 bases. Germline V gene lookup returns CDR1 ENHRY and CDR2 SYGVKD. This CDR3 has 14 amino acids. Unmatched junction bases numbered 8, after V lost 0 bases and J lost 11 bases. The CDR3 spells CAISESTGTGGAFF. The CDR3 DNA follows: TGTGCCATCAGTGAGTCAACAGGAACAGGGGGGGCTTTCTTT.

This clonotype has a single count. The V call is TRBV10-2, the J call TRBJ2-1; D perhaps matches TRBD1 (6 bases). V gave up 8 bases and J gave up 6 bases, with 14 bases separating them. CDR3 length: 13 amino acids. Looked up from germline, CDR1 is WSHSY and CDR2 is SAAADI. In nucleotides, the CDR3 is TGCGCCAGCCGTGCAGGGGCATCCAATGAGCAGTTCTTC. It codes for CASRAGASNEQFF.

This clonotype was counted between two and nine times. The chain combines TRBV5-1 with TRBJ2-6; TRBD1 might be the D (5 bases). Germline CDR1 and CDR2: SGHRS and YFSETQ. Trimming took off 2 bases at V and 3 bases at J, with 15 bases between the two ends. The CDR3 is 17 amino acids. CDR3 protein: CASSLSGAQFGANVLTF. The CDR3 DNA reads as TGCGCCAGCAGCTTAAGTGGGGCTCAGTTTGGGGCCAACGTCCTGACTTTC.

The V and J genes are TRBV7-9 and TRBJ1-2, with a tentative D call TRBD1 (5 bases). In germline, CDR1 is SEHNR, CDR2 FQNEAQ (reference sequence). The CDR3 extends over 15 amino acids. Trimming stripped 1 base from V and 3 bases from J, with 12 bases between. The CDR3 loop is CASSLVGTGYYGYTF. In DNA form, the CDR3 reads TGTGCCAGCAGCTTAGTGGGGACTGGGTACTATGGCTACACCTTC.

This chain uses TRBV2 with TRBJ2-2, with D possibly matching TRBD2 (5 bases). This CDR3 is 14 amino acids long. The V and J ends lost 8 bases and 0 bases respectively, with 10 bases between them. Per the germline V gene, CDR1 is SNHLY and CDR2 is FYNNEI. For the CDR3, the DNA is TGTGCCAGCGTACGGACTCCGAACACCGGGGAGCTGTTTTTT. Amino acid sequence: CASVRTPNTGELFF. Full variable domain (missing parts from reference TRBV2 and TRBJ2-2): EPEVTQTPSHQVTQMGQEVILRCVPISNHLYFYWYRQILGQKVEFLVSFYNNEISEKSEIFDDQFSVERPDGSNFTLKIRSTKLEDSAMYFCASVRTPNTGELFFGEGSRLTVL.

This clonotype has just a few counts. The chain employs TRBV28 and TRBJ1-4; D remains ambiguous. CDR1 is MDHEN, CDR2 SYDVKM, per germline. CDR3 length equals 15 residues. The ends were cut back, 6 bases at V and 0 bases at J, with 11 bases in the middle. The CDR3 DNA follows: TGTGCCAGCAGAATAGGAGGGACAACTAATGAAAAACTGTTTTTT. Translation: CASRIGGTTNEKLFF.

This clonotype was seen a few times. V is TRBV21-1 and J is TRBJ2-1; TRBD2, the D gene given by the table, was not confirmed from the DNA. TRBV21-1 corresponds to a pseudogene. The CDR3 spans 15 residues. The CDR3 sequence: CASSKTAGDGNEQFF. The CDR3 DNA sequence: TGTGCCAGCAGCAAAACAGCGGGGGATGGGAATGAGCAGTTCTTC.

This clonotype was seen a handful of times. The V gene is TRBV5-4, the J gene TRBJ2-2; 10 nucleotides line up with TRBD2. Germline V lookup: CDR1 SGHNT, CDR2 YYREEE (reference sequence). J was trimmed by 6 bases and V by 4 bases; bases with no gene match: 9. The CDR3 length is 16 residues. The CDR3 sequence is CASSAQGAGGPGELFF. The CDR3 nucleotides read TGTGCCAGCAGCGCCCAGGGAGCGGGGGGGCCCGGGGAGCTGTTTTTT. Drawing the rest from reference TRBV5-4 and TRBJ2-2, the complete variable domain is ETGVTQSPTHLIKTRGQQVTLRCSSQSGHNTVSWYQQALGQGPQFIFQYYREEENGRGNFPPRFSGLQFPNYSSELNVNALELDDSALYLCASSAQGAGGPGELFFGEGSRLTVL.

This clonotype was observed many times. CDR3 in amino acids: CASSRTPANTGELFF. The DNA of the CDR3 is TGTGCCAGCAGTCGGACACCCGCGAACACCGGGGAGCTGTTTTTT. V usage is TRBV6-2 or TRBV6-3 and J usage is TRBJ2-2, with D possibly being TRBD1 (5 bases). Per the germline V gene, CDR1 is MNHEY and CDR2 is SVGEGT. V was trimmed by 5 bases and J by 0 bases, leaving 10 bases between them. The CDR3 extends over 15 amino acids.

CDR3 sequence: CASSPKDRKRTEAFF. In DNA, the CDR3 is TGTGCCAGCAGCCCGAAGGACAGGAAGAGGACTGAAGCTTTCTTT. This chain links TRBV12-3 or TRBV12-4 with TRBJ1-1; TRBD1 matches 7 bases. With 6 bases clipped from V and 5 bases from J, the junction kept 12 bases outside the gene matches. The CDR3 sequence is 15 residues long.

V gene TRBV7-2 combines with J gene TRBJ2-7; D uncertain. Per germline, CDR1 SGHTA and CDR2 FQGNSA. The CDR3 is made up of 14 amino acids. Trimming cost V 2 bases and J 0 bases, with 8 bases left between them. This CDR3 is CASSLSAVSYEQYF. CDR3 in DNA: TGTGCCAGCAGCTTATCCGCCGTCTCCTACGAGCAGTACTTC.

This clonotype was seen at least ten times. The chain employs TRBV5-5 and TRBJ2-3; a possible D gene is TRBD1 (6 bases). The V and J ends lost 4 bases and 0 bases respectively, with 12 bases between them. CDR1 and CDR2 from the germline V gene are SGHKS and YYEKEE (reference sequence). This CDR3 comprises 15 residues. The CDR3: CASSLRTVSTDTQYF. CDR3 bases: TGTGCCAGCAGCCTACGGACAGTGAGCACAGATACGCAGTATTTT.